Each of the 30 T cell receptor beta chains below was sequenced from the same sample in a study of blood T cell repertoires in COVID-19. Method: immunoSEQ multiplex PCR; TCRdb's copy keeps in-frame clones and lacks some. The sample yields over 200,000 clones, 75% to 90% seen once. The specimen was PBMCs or T cells enriched from blood (not recorded which). These receptor sequences come from a woman under 40 who had been exposed to COVID-19.

The chain combines TRBV5-8 with TRBJ2-5; 10 bases agree with TRBD2. J gave up 5 bases and V 1 base, and 2 bases lay outside the gene matches. The CDR3 length is 14 residues. Germline values: CDR1 SGHTS, CDR2 YDEGEE. The CDR3 bases are TGTGCCAGCAGCTTGCTAGCGGGAGTGGAGACCCAGTACTTC. This encodes CASSLLAGVETQYF. Looking up the rest from reference TRBV5-8 and TRBJ2-5 gives the full variable domain: EAGVTQSPTHLIKTRGQQATLRCSPISGHTSVYWYQQALGLGLQFLLWYDEGEERNRGNFPPRFSGRQFPNYSSELNVNALELEDSALYLCASSLLAGVETQYFGPGTRLLVL.

The rearrangement joins TRBV12-3 or TRBV12-4 to TRBJ2-5; unclear D gene. Trimming removed 3 bases at V and 2 bases at J, with 4 bases between. The CDR3 consists of 12 residues. The CDR3 region has the DNA TGTGCCAGCAGTTTCGTACAAGAGACCCAGTACTTC. As protein: CASSFVQETQYF.

The chain carries TRBV29-1 and TRBJ2-4; D is uncertain. The CDR3 loop spans 13 amino acids. The germline gives CDR1 SQVTM, CDR2 ANQGSEA. V was cut by 4 bases and J by 2 bases, with 9 bases left in between. The CDR3 is CSVGPGSKNIQYF. Here the CDR3 DNA reads TGCAGCGTTGGGCCAGGTTCCAAAAACATTCAGTACTTC.

The rearrangement links TRBV5-1 to TRBJ2-2, with 13 positions matching TRBD2. The length of the CDR3 is 15 residues. V was clipped by 4 bases and J by 5 bases; unmatched bases: 2. Germline loops: CDR1 SGHRS, CDR2 YFSETQ. The CDR3 here is CASSAGLAGTGELFF. CDR3 sequence (DNA): TGCGCCAGCAGCGCGGGACTAGCGGGAACCGGGGAGCTGTTTTTT. Full variable domain (remainder filled in from reference TRBV5-1 and TRBJ2-2): KAGVTQTPRYLIKTRGQQVTLSCSPISGHRSVSWYQQTPGQGLQFLFEYFSETQRNKGNFPGRFSGRQFSNSRSEMNVSTLELGDSALYLCASSAGLAGTGELFFGEGSRLTVL.

J is TRBJ1-1 and V is TRBV2, with a tentative D call TRBD1 (6 bases). Trimming stripped 1 base from V and 0 bases from J, with 6 bases between. The CDR3 is 14 residues long. From germline, CDR1 is SNHLY and CDR2 FYNNEI. CDR3: CASSEEGVNTEAFF. CDR3 nucleotides: TGTGCCAGCAGTGAAGAGGGGGTGAACACTGAAGCTTTCTTT.

This rearrangement joins TRBV11-2 to TRBJ2-6, with 11 bases that match TRBD1. J gave up 1 base and V 4 bases, and 6 bases lay outside the gene matches. In germline, CDR1 is SGHAT, CDR2 FQNNGV. There are 18 residues in the CDR3. This chain's CDR3 is CASSSGQGALSGANVLTF. The CDR3 bases are TGTGCCAGCAGCTCTGGACAGGGGGCGCTATCTGGGGCCAACGTCCTGACTTTC.

In DNA, the CDR3 is TGTGCCAGCAGCCAAGATATACACACCCAAGAGACCCAGTACTTC. Translation gives CASSQDIHTQETQYF. V is TRBV3-1 (or the pseudogene TRBV3-2) and J is TRBJ2-5; D is unresolved. Germline CDR1 is LGHDT and CDR2 is YNNKEL (reference sequence). Trimming took off 0 bases at V and 1 base at J, with 9 bases between the two ends. The CDR3 is 15 amino acids.

The chain employs TRBV29-1 and TRBJ2-5; 9 nucleotides agree with TRBD2. This CDR3 region has 14 residues. Trimming took 4 bases from V and 6 from J; bases not matched to a gene: 9. In germline, CDR1 is SQVTM, CDR2 ANQGSEA. The CDR3 is CSVGPSGEMQTQYF. DNA of the CDR3: TGCAGCGTTGGTCCTAGCGGGGAGATGCAGACCCAGTACTTC.

The chain is built from TRBV7-8 and TRBJ2-2; TRBD2 matches 7 bases. This CDR3 has 14 residues. The ends lost 0 bases at V and 5 bases at J; junction bases unmatched: 0. Germline V gives CDR1 SGHVS, CDR2 FQNEAQ. The CDR3 DNA follows: TGTGCCAGCAGCTTAGCGCGGGGGACCGGGGAGCTGTTTTTT. This translates into CASSLARGTGELFF.

The CDR3 nucleotides read TGTGCCAGCAGCTTAAATCTGGGACTAGCGGGGGCGAACACCGGGGAGCTGTTTTTT. Protein product: CASSLNLGLAGANTGELFF. This sequence joins TRBV7-8 and TRBJ2-2; 14 bases map to TRBD2. The CDR3 length is 19 residues. Unmatched junction bases numbered 5, after V lost 2 bases and J lost 0 bases. The V gene's germline CDR1 is SGHVS and CDR2 FQNEAQ.

For the CDR3, the DNA is TGTGCCAGCAGTTTATATACGGCAGATACGCAGTATTTT. It is translated as CASSLYTADTQYF. The V and J genes are TRBV27 and TRBJ2-3; D remains unclear. This CDR3 region has 13 residues. Between the trimmed V and J ends, which lost 1 base and 4 bases, there was a span of 6 bases. The V gene's germline CDR1 is MNHEY and CDR2 SMNVEV (reference sequence).

This chain uses TRBV5-1 with TRBJ2-6; no definite D call. CDR3 length equals 18 residues. Deletions cut 0 bases from V and 0 bases from J, with 13 bases between. Germline CDR1 is SGHRS and CDR2 is YFSETQ. CDR3 sequence reads: CASSLASEASSGANVLTF. CDR3 nucleotide sequence: TGCGCCAGCAGCTTGGCGTCTGAAGCTAGCTCTGGGGCCAACGTCCTGACTTTC. Variable domain in full (rest from reference TRBV5-1 and TRBJ2-6): KAGVTQTPRYLIKTRGQQVTLSCSPISGHRSVSWYQQTPGQGLQFLFEYFSETQRNKGNFPGRFSGRQFSNSRSEMNVSTLELGDSALYLCASSLASEASSGANVLTFGAGSRLTVL.

The J gene is TRBJ1-5, the V gene TRBV5-1, with TRBD1 matching over 7 bases. The germline gives CDR1 SGHRS, CDR2 YFSETQ. There are 13 residues in the CDR3. V lost 3 bases to trimming and J lost 5 bases; unmatched junction nucleotides: 2. The CDR3 sequence: CASSWTGDQPQHF. The CDR3 DNA sequence: TGCGCCAGCAGCTGGACAGGAGATCAGCCCCAGCATTTT. The complete variable domain, with remaining parts taken from reference TRBV5-1 and TRBJ1-5, reads KAGVTQTPRYLIKTRGQQVTLSCSPISGHRSVSWYQQTPGQGLQFLFEYFSETQRNKGNFPGRFSGRQFSNSRSEMNVSTLELGDSALYLCASSWTGDQPQHFGDGTRLSIL.

A remark on this clone: One junction end disagrees with the germline gene, perhaps due to a read error. CDR3 coding DNA: TGTGCCAGCAGCTTAGAGCGGGACACCGAAGCTTTCTTT. Translating gives CASSLERDTEAFF. The chain combines TRBV7-9 with TRBJ1-1, with TRBD1 as a possible D gene (6 bases). The V gene's germline CDR1 is SEHNR and CDR2 FQNEAQ (reference sequence). CDR3 length: 13 residues. The variable domain in full, with the rest retrieved from reference TRBV7-9 and TRBJ1-1, is DTGVSQNPRHKITKRGQNVTFRCDPISEHNRLYWYRQTLGQGPEFLTYFQNEAQLEKSRLLSDRFSAERPKGSFSTLEIQRTEQGDSAMYLCASSLERDTEAFFGQGTRLTVV.

The chain carries TRBV11-2 and TRBJ2-3; a weak D match, TRBD2 (6 bases). Germline loops: CDR1 SGHAT, CDR2 FQNNGV. V was cut by 1 base and J by 2 bases, with 13 bases left in between. The CDR3 runs 16 residues. DNA of the CDR3: TGTGCCAGCAGCTTAGGCGCTCGGGACTTCACAGATACGCAGTATTTT. Protein: CASSLGARDFTDTQYF.

The chain combines TRBV28 with TRBJ2-1; 9 bases map to TRBD2. This CDR3 spans 17 amino acids. Germline V lookup: CDR1 MDHEN, CDR2 SYDVKM. The V and J ends lost 1 base and 4 bases, in that order; junction bases with no gene match: 8. This chain's CDR3 is CASSLFAGGRDYNEQFF. CDR3 coding DNA: TGTGCCAGCAGTTTATTTGCCGGCGGGAGGGATTACAATGAGCAGTTCTTC.

The chain joins TRBV15 to TRBJ1-5; no firm D call. Germline-derived CDR1 and CDR2 are LNHNV and YYDKDF (reference sequence). The CDR3 has 17 amino acids. The germline V and J ends were trimmed by 5 bases and 0 bases, with 17 bases remaining between them. The CDR3 spells CATSYPNSGLSNQPQHF. In DNA, the CDR3 is TGTGCCACCAGCTACCCCAACAGCGGGCTTAGCAATCAGCCCCAGCATTTT.

This rearrangement joins TRBV5-1 to TRBJ1-3; D not certain. This CDR3 comprises 13 residues. Germline assignment: CDR1 SGHRS and CDR2 YFSETQ. V gave up 4 bases and J gave up 4 bases, with 9 bases separating them. The CDR3 reads CASSNIQGNTIYF. DNA for the CDR3: TGCGCCAGCAGCAACATACAGGGAAACACCATATATTTT.

This clone has just a few counts. This chain links TRBV9 with TRBJ2-3; 9 bases line up with TRBD2. With V trimmed by 4 bases and J by 6 bases, 12 bases remained unmatched. The CDR3 sequence is 16 residues long. Per the germline V gene, CDR1 is SGDLS and CDR2 is YYNGEE. Written as DNA, the CDR3 is TGTGCCAGCAGCCCGCGACTAGCGGATCTGGGGGATACGCAGTATTTT. Residues: CASSPRLADLGDTQYF.

The chain recombines TRBV10-3 with TRBJ2-7; 8 bases fit TRBD1. Looked up from germline, CDR1 is ENHRY and CDR2 is SYGVKD. This CDR3 region has 13 residues. V lost 7 bases to trimming and J lost 6 bases; unmatched junction nucleotides: 8. CDR3 in DNA: TGTGCCATCAACCCAGGGGGCGGTTCCGAGCAGTACTTC. This translates into CAINPGGGSEQYF.

The rearrangement joins TRBV2 to TRBJ2-5; 7 bases fit TRBD1. CDR1 is SNHLY, CDR2 FYNNEI, per germline. Germline trimming cut 8 bases from V and 5 bases from J; bases unmatched to any gene: 17. The length of the CDR3 is 16 residues. The CDR3 sequence is CASQQRNRGWGETQYF. DNA of the CDR3: TGTGCCAGCCAGCAGCGAAACAGGGGTTGGGGGGAGACCCAGTACTTC. Looking up the rest from reference TRBV2 and TRBJ2-5 gives the full variable domain: EPEVTQTPSHQVTQMGQEVILRCVPISNHLYFYWYRQILGQKVEFLVSFYNNEISEKSEIFDDQFSVERPDGSNFTLKIRSTKLEDSAMYFCASQQRNRGWGETQYFGPGTRLLVL.

The V gene is TRBV18, the J gene TRBJ1-2, with D unresolved. Deletions cut 0 bases from V and 1 base from J, with 9 bases between. The CDR3 is 15 amino acids. Germline assignment: CDR1 KGHSH and CDR2 LQKENI. The CDR3 sequence is CASSPPVRDNYGYTF. DNA of the CDR3: TGTGCCAGCTCACCACCGGTGAGAGATAACTATGGCTACACCTTC.

This sequence joins TRBV25-1 and TRBJ1-5; weak D call: TRBD1 (5 bases). The ends were cut back, 4 bases at V and 7 bases at J, with 8 bases in the middle. Looked up from germline, CDR1 is MGHDK and CDR2 is SYGVNS. This CDR3 spans 12 amino acids. CDR3 in DNA: TGTGCCAGCAGTGGGGGCGGACAGCCCCAGCATTTT. Translating it yields CASSGGGQPQHF.

This chain uses TRBV7-9 with TRBJ2-3; the match to TRBD2 covers 7 bases. This CDR3 comprises 15 residues. V was pared by 2 bases and J by 0 bases, with 2 bases of the junction left unmatched. From germline, CDR1 is SEHNR and CDR2 FQNEAQ (reference sequence). The CDR3 DNA follows: TGTGCCAGCAGCTTAATTAGCGGGAGCACAGATACGCAGTATTTT. It translates to CASSLISGSTDTQYF.

The CDR3 DNA follows: TGTGCCAGCACCAGGGGGAATCGGGCAAATTCAGATGGCTACACCTTC. Translated: CASTRGNRANSDGYTF. The J gene is TRBJ1-2, the V gene TRBV11-2; 7 bases align to TRBD1. The junction had 17 bases not matched to a gene; V was cut back by 7 bases and J by 6 bases. CDR3 length: 16 residues. From germline, CDR1 is SGHAT and CDR2 FQNNGV. The variable domain in full, completed from reference TRBV11-2 and TRBJ1-2, reads EAGVAQSPRYKIIEKRQSVAFWCNPISGHATLYWYQQILGQGPKLLIQFQNNGVVDDSQLPKDRFSAERLKGVDSTLKIQPAKLEDSAVYLCASTRGNRANSDGYTFGSGTRLTVV.

The chain uses TRBV19 and TRBJ2-1; D is perhaps TRBD2 (5 bases). Germline CDR1 and CDR2: LNHDA and SQIVND (reference sequence). The CDR3 spans 17 residues. Trimming took 2 bases from V and 9 from J, leaving 23 bases between them. The CDR3 region is CASSILGPGSSSTEQFF. CDR3 nucleotides: TGTGCCAGTAGTATATTGGGTCCGGGATCGAGCTCTACTGAGCAGTTCTTC. Variable domain in full (rest from reference TRBV19 and TRBJ2-1): DGGITQSPKYLFRKEGQNVTLSCEQNLNHDAMYWYRQDPGQGLRLIYYSQIVNDFQKGDIAEGYSVSREKKESFPLTVTSAQKNPTAFYLCASSILGPGSSSTEQFFGPGTRLTVL.

The chain uses TRBV19 and TRBJ1-1, with D tentatively TRBD1 (5 bases). This CDR3 is built from 13 residues. Germline V CDR1 and CDR2: LNHDA, SQIVND (reference sequence). V lost 11 bases and J lost 0, with 13 bases in between. CDR3 sequence: CAALDIMNTEAFF. CDR3 in DNA: TGTGCCGCTCTGGACATCATGAACACTGAAGCTTTCTTT. The complete variable domain, with remaining parts taken from reference TRBV19 and TRBJ1-1, reads DGGITQSPKYLFRKEGQNVTLSCEQNLNHDAMYWYRQDPGQGLRLIYYSQIVNDFQKGDIAEGYSVSREKKESFPLTVTSAQKNPTAFYLCAALDIMNTEAFFGQGTRLTVV.

CDR3 DNA: TGTGCCAGCGCCCCACGGGCGCTGAACAATGAGCAGTTCTTC. Protein: CASAPRALNNEQFF. The V call is TRBV18, the J call TRBJ2-1, with D unclear. The V and J ends lost 8 bases and 5 bases respectively, with 16 bases between them. The CDR3 is made up of 14 amino acids. Germline CDR1 KGHSH, CDR2 LQKENI. The whole variable domain, remainder taken from reference TRBV18 and TRBJ2-1, is NAGVMQNPRHLVRRRGQEARLRCSPMKGHSHVYWYRQLPEEGLKFMVYLQKENIIDESGMPKERFSAEFPKEGPSILRIQQVVRGDSAAYFCASAPRALNNEQFFGPGTRLTVL.

The rearrangement uses TRBV4-1 and TRBJ1-4; D may be TRBD1 (5 bases). The CDR3 contains 20 residues. V lost 1 base to trimming and J lost 8 bases, with 29 bases between them. Germline V lookup: CDR1 MGHRA, CDR2 YSYEKL. The CDR3 DNA reads TGCGCCAGCAGCCAAGGGAGAGGGTCCAGGGACTTATTACGGAAGGAAAAACTGTTTTTT. It codes for CASSQGRGSRDLLRKEKLFF.

The chain is built from TRBV12-3 or TRBV12-4 and TRBJ2-1, with D possibly TRBD2 on 6 matching bases. V was clipped by 5 bases and J by 8 bases, with 10 bases between them. CDR3 length: 12 residues. CDR3 bases: TGTGCCAGCAGTGTCACTAGCTATGAGCAGTTCTTC. Its translation: CASSVTSYEQFF.